These 2 T cell receptor beta chains were all obtained from the same sample, sequenced in a study of blood T cell repertoires in COVID-19. The method was immunoSEQ multiplex PCR; TCRdb's version includes in-frame clones alone and lacks a portion of them. The sample carries under 250,000 clones, around 82% recorded once. What was sequenced was peripheral blood. These receptors were obtained from a woman between 40 and 50 years old with acute or convalescent COVID-19.

This rearrangement joins TRBV5-1 to TRBJ2-6; the match to TRBD1 covers 9 bases. This CDR3 spans 18 amino acids. V lost 9 bases, J lost 1 base, and 14 bases stayed unmatched. From germline, CDR1 is SGHRS and CDR2 YFSETQ. The CDR3 DNA is TGCGCCATCTTGGAGCCGGACAGGGGAGGATCTGGGGCCAACGTCCTGACTTTC. Translated, it gives CAILEPDRGGSGANVLTF.

This sequence joins TRBV4-1 and TRBJ1-2; the D gene is possibly TRBD1 (5 bases). There are 15 residues in the CDR3. The V gene lost 1 base and the J gene lost 3 bases, with 12 bases spanning the gap. From germline, CDR1 is MGHRA and CDR2 YSYEKL. CDR3 amino acids: CASSQAGTGDYGYTF. The CDR3 DNA follows: TGCGCCAGCAGCCAAGCTGGAACAGGTGACTATGGCTACACCTTC.